Below are 17 T cell receptor beta chains sequenced from a single sample in a study of Ad26.COV2.S vaccination and SARS-CoV-2 variants. Sample treatment: around 19 received Ad26.COV2.S at low or high dose, single or two shots; about 5 received placebo; per-sample allocation not given. Samples analyzed were those drawn on day 63 after the first vaccine or placebo injection. Using immunoSEQ multiplex PCR, the repertoire was profiled, and TCRdb retains in-frame clones only, with some absent. The sample carries 440,000 or so clones, about 90% recorded once. The starting material was peripheral blood, obtained in a trial of Ad26.COV2.S vaccine versus placebo. Source of these receptors: a person between 18 and 59 years old who received the Ad26.COV2.S COVID-19 vaccine or a placebo.

The chain is built from TRBV28 and TRBJ2-7; D is unresolved. The V end was cut by 2 bases, the J end by 2 bases, with 13 bases between. The CDR3 contains 15 residues. CDR1 and CDR2 (germline): MDHEN, SYDVKM. The CDR3 DNA reads TGTGCCAGCAGTTTAGAGCCCTCCCGTGCCTACGAGCAGTACTTC. It translates to CASSLEPSRAYEQYF.

The chain employs TRBV5-8 and TRBJ1-2, with no clear D. V lost 4 bases to trimming and J lost 0 bases, with 13 bases between them. CDR3 size: 15 residues. Germline V gene sequence: CDR1 SGHTS, CDR2 YDEGEE. The CDR3 here is CASSKGRGANYGYTF. The CDR3 DNA is TGTGCCAGCAGCAAAGGACGTGGGGCTAACTATGGCTACACCTTC.

This clone came up once. The chain has TRBV5-6 and TRBJ1-4; 9 bases match TRBD1. Looked up from germline, CDR1 is SGHDT and CDR2 is YYEEEE. The CDR3 is made up of 14 amino acids. J was trimmed by 6 bases and V by 5 bases; bases with no gene match: 5. This CDR3 reads CASRPTGGHEKLFF. DNA for the CDR3: TGTGCCAGCAGACCGACAGGGGGACATGAAAAACTGTTTTTT.

The chain couples TRBV9 to TRBJ1-1; 10 bases match TRBD1. The CDR3 is made up of 14 amino acids. Trimming cost V 4 bases and J 5 bases; bases outside gene matches: 5. The germline V gene has CDR1 SGDLS and CDR2 YYNGEE. CDR3 in amino acids: CASSTTGGGTEAFF. The CDR3 DNA reads TGTGCCAGCAGCACGACAGGGGGCGGGACTGAAGCTTTCTTT.

With regard to this clone: The germline gene is not matched at one end of the junction; a read error may be the cause. The chain recombines TRBV12-3 or TRBV12-4 with TRBJ1-1; unclear D gene. This CDR3 contains 11 residues. CDR3 nucleotide sequence: TGTGCCAGCAGTTCAAAAATAACTAAGGCTTTT. Translating it yields CASSSKITKAF.

This clone was picked up one time. This rearrangement joins TRBV7-8 to TRBJ1-2; perhaps TRBD1 as D (5 bases). Trimming shortened V by 1 base and J by 5 bases, and 8 bases separated the two germline ends. CDR1 SGHVS and CDR2 FQNEAQ come from the germline V gene. The CDR3 totals 13 residues. The CDR3 coding sequence is TGTGCCAGCAGCTTAGATTCAGGGTATGGCTACACCTTC. It codes for CASSLDSGYGYTF.

The chain couples TRBV28 to TRBJ2-7; D might be TRBD2 (6 bases). With 8 bases removed from V and 4 bases from J, the gap between germline ends came to 18 bases. The CDR3 is 14 residues long. Germline V lookup: CDR1 MDHEN, CDR2 SYDVKM. CDR3 coding DNA: TGTGCCAGCGGCAAGCGGGTTGCCTTTTACGAGCAGTACTTC. Amino acids: CASGKRVAFYEQYF. Based on the CDR3 plus reference TRBV28 and TRBJ2-7, the full variable domain is DVKVTQSSRYLVKRTGEKVFLECVQDMDHENMFWYRQDPGLGLRLIYFSYDVKMKEKGDIPEGYSVSREKKERFSLILESASTNQTSMYLCASGKRVAFYEQYFGPGTRLTVT.

The chain combines TRBV5-5 with TRBJ1-4; D unclear. The germline gives CDR1 SGHKS, CDR2 YYEKEE (reference sequence). V dropped 2 bases and J dropped 11 bases, with 7 bases sitting between them. CDR3 size: 11 residues. CDR3: CASSLQRKLFF. The CDR3 DNA reads as TGTGCCAGCAGCTTACAGCGGAAACTGTTTTTT.

The J gene is TRBJ2-1, the V gene TRBV6-5; D is uncertain. CDR3 size: 15 residues. Trimming left V 2 bases short and J 7 bases short, with 15 bases between. Per the germline V gene, CDR1 is MNHEY and CDR2 is SVGAGI. The CDR3 DNA follows: TGTGCCAGCAGTTACGGGTCCATTCGCGATAATGAGCAGTTCTTC. Protein sequence: CASSYGSIRDNEQFF.

The chain couples TRBV11-2 to TRBJ2-5, with unresolved D. The germline V gene encodes CDR1 SGHAT and CDR2 FQNNGV. Trimming left V 0 bases short and J 5 bases short, with 1 base between. The CDR3 has 11 residues. The CDR3 spells CASSLDETQYF. The CDR3 nucleotides read TGTGCCAGCAGCTTAGATGAGACCCAGTACTTC.

The gene calls are TRBV5-1 and TRBJ2-1; TRBD2 matches at 15 bases. Germline values: CDR1 SGHRS, CDR2 YFSETQ. The CDR3 contains 17 residues. The V and J ends lost 3 bases and 6 bases, in that order; junction bases with no gene match: 7. The CDR3 nucleotides read TGCGCCAGCAGCTCCTGGACTAGCGGGAGGGCGGGCAATGAGCAGTTCTTC. Its translation is CASSSWTSGRAGNEQFF.

The rearrangement joins TRBV5-1 to TRBJ2-7, with D perhaps being TRBD1 or TRBD2 (5 bases each). CDR1 and CDR2 (germline): SGHRS, YFSETQ. This CDR3 is built from 15 residues. Trimming left V 0 bases short and J 4 bases short, with 14 bases between. The CDR3 sequence: CASSLDSGQGYEQYF. The CDR3 DNA follows: TGCGCCAGCAGCTTGGATTCGGGGCAAGGGTACGAGCAGTACTTC.

The V gene is TRBV7-9, the J gene TRBJ2-1; 10 nucleotides agree with TRBD2. V lost 1 base, J lost 10 bases, and 13 bases stayed unmatched. Germline loops: CDR1 SEHNR, CDR2 FQNEAQ (reference sequence). CDR3 size: 17 residues. CDR3 DNA: TGTGCCAGCAGCTTAGTGGGCCTAGCGGGAGCCAGCGGGGAGCAGTTCTTC. Protein product: CASSLVGLAGASGEQFF.

V is TRBV29-1 and J is TRBJ2-3; 13 bases agree with TRBD2. The CDR3 length is 20 residues. CDR1 SQVTM and CDR2 ANQGSEA come from the germline V gene. With 3 bases clipped from V and 2 bases from J, the junction kept 17 bases outside the gene matches. CDR3 sequence reads: CSVDVQGAAGLAGPTDTQYF. The CDR3 bases are TGCAGCGTTGACGTACAGGGGGCCGCGGGACTAGCGGGGCCCACAGATACGCAGTATTTT.

The genes are TRBV18 and TRBJ2-5; 7 bases match TRBD2. CDR1 is KGHSH and CDR2 is LQKENI in the germline V gene. With V trimmed by 1 base and J by 4 bases, 12 bases remained unmatched. This CDR3 contains 17 residues. DNA for the CDR3: TGTGCCAGCTCACCACGGTTCAACGGGAGGTCGTCAGAGACCCAGTACTTC. It encodes CASSPRFNGRSSETQYF. Full variable domain (remainder filled in from reference TRBV18 and TRBJ2-5): NAGVMQNPRHLVRRRGQEARLRCSPMKGHSHVYWYRQLPEEGLKFMVYLQKENIIDESGMPKERFSAEFPKEGPSILRIQQVVRGDSAAYFCASSPRFNGRSSETQYFGPGTRLLVL.

The chain recombines TRBV13 with TRBJ2-3; D uncertain. CDR1 and CDR2 from the germline V gene are PRHDT and FYEKMQ (reference sequence). Between the trimmed V and J ends, which lost 7 bases and 1 base, there was a span of 12 bases. The CDR3 totals 14 residues. DNA of the CDR3: TGTGCCAGCAACCCCGTTCGCGGCACAGATACGCAGTATTTT. As protein: CASNPVRGTDTQYF.

The V gene is TRBV4-3, the J gene TRBJ1-2; D is unresolved. The CDR3 contains 15 residues. Germline assignment: CDR1 LGHNA and CDR2 YSLEER. Trimming removed 4 bases at V and 2 bases at J, with 14 bases between. The CDR3 DNA follows: TGCGCCAGCAGCCGGGGAGGGAACCCCAACTATGGCTACACCTTC. This encodes CASSRGGNPNYGYTF.